Listed here are 6 T cell receptor beta chains from one sample, sequenced in a study of blood T cell repertoires in COVID-19. Profiling relied on immunoSEQ multiplex PCR, and the TCRdb table lists in-frame clones only, not all of them. This sample yields about 81,000 clones, of which about 89% are seen a single time; roughly 12% belongs to the top ten. The sample comprised peripheral blood. The source of these receptors is a man aged 70 or older with active or convalescent COVID-19.

The sample holds one count of this clone. The chain joins TRBV19 to TRBJ2-2; 10 bases are a match to TRBD1. In germline, CDR1 is LNHDA, CDR2 SQIVND (reference sequence). V lost 4 bases, J lost 7 bases, and 3 bases stayed unmatched. The CDR3 has 14 amino acids. CDR3 DNA sequence: TGTGCCAGTAGTAGGGACAGGGGAAACGGGGAGCTGTTTTTT. It is translated as CASSRDRGNGELFF.

V gene TRBV23-1 combines with J gene TRBJ2-6, with a possible D match to TRBD2 (6 bases). TRBV23-1 is given ORF status, its function remaining uncertain. The CDR3 is 23 residues long. Trimming left V 1 base short and J 0 bases short, with 28 bases between. The CDR3, as DNA: TGCGCCAGCAGTCAATACCCCGCTCGTGGGGGGATCAATTTCTACTCTGGGGCCAACGTCCTGACTTTC. Translated, it gives CASSQYPARGGINFYSGANVLTF.

J is TRBJ1-5 and V is TRBV4-3; no reliable D call. V was cut by 4 bases and J by 0 bases, with 13 bases left in between. The germline V gene has CDR1 LGHNA and CDR2 YSLEER. The CDR3 is 16 amino acids. The CDR3 sequence is CASSPAADYSNQPQHF. DNA of the CDR3: TGCGCCAGCAGCCCTGCGGCAGATTATAGCAATCAGCCCCAGCATTTT.

V usage is TRBV6-5 and J usage is TRBJ2-7; TRBD2 is a possible D gene (7 bases). Germline loops: CDR1 MNHEY, CDR2 SVGAGI. V dropped 0 bases and J dropped 2 bases, with 11 bases sitting between them. This CDR3 has 15 residues. The CDR3 reads CASSYSGGGTYEQYF. The CDR3 DNA reads TGTGCCAGCAGTTACTCGGGGGGGGGCACCTACGAGCAGTACTTC.

This clone has just one count. The chain couples TRBV6-1 to TRBJ1-5, with D possibly TRBD1 on 5 matching bases. Trimming left V 3 bases short and J 6 bases short, with 12 bases between. The CDR3 runs 14 residues. Germline CDR1 is MNHNS and CDR2 is SASEGT. The CDR3 here is CASSDPGRGQPQHF. The CDR3 coding sequence is TGTGCCAGCAGTGACCCGGGGAGGGGTCAGCCCCAGCATTTT.

V usage is TRBV4-3 and J usage is TRBJ2-3, with 7 bases aligning to TRBD1. Germline CDR1 reads LGHNA; CDR2 reads YSLEER. The CDR3 sequence is 17 residues long. V shed 0 bases and J 2 bases; nucleotides not matched to a gene: 8. The CDR3 region has the DNA TGCGCCAGCAGCCAAGATGAACAGGGGTCGTACACAGATACGCAGTATTTT. Translated, it gives CASSQDEQGSYTDTQYF.